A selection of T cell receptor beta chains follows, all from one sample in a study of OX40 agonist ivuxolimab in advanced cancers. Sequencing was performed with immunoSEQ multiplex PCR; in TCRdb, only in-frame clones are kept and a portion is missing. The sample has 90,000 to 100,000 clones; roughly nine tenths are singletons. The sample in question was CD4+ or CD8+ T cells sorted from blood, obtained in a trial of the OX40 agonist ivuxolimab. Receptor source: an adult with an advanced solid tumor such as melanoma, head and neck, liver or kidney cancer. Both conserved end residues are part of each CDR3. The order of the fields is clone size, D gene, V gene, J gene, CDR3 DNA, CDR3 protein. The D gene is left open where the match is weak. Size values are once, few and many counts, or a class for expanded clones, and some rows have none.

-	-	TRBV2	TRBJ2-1	TGTGCCAGCCGCCAGGGAGTGTCCGATGAGCAGTTCTTC	CASRQGVSDEQFF
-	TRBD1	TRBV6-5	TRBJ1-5	TGTGCCAGCAGTTACTCGGGACAGGGCGGACAGCCCCAGCATTTT	CASSYSGQGGQPQHF
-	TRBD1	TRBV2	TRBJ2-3	TGTGCCAGCAGTCCCGGGACAGGGATTGGGACAGATACGCAGTATTTT	CASSPGTGIGTDTQYF
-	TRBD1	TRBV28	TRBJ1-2	TGTGCCAGCACCCCCGGGACAGGGGGAAACTATGGCTACACCTTC	CASTPGTGGNYGYTF
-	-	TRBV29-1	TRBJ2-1	TGCAGCGTTGAAGGGGCCAGCGGATGGCGGTTCTTC	CSVEGASGWRFF
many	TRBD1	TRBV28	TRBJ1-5	TGTGCCAGCAGTCTGTTCCTTAACCGGGACAGGGGGCTGAGGCCCCAGCATTTT	CASSLFLNRDRGLRPQHF
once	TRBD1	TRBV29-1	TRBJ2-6	TGCAGCGTTGCTCGGACAGGTCCCGGGGCCAACGTCCTGACTTTC	CSVARTGPGANVLTF
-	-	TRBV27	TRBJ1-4	TGTGCCAGCAGTTCGGGACGGTATAATGAAAAACTGTTTTTT	CASSSGRYNEKLFF
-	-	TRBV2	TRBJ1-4	TGTGCCACCCGGCTTCGGGGGGTAGGGGGACGTAATGAAAAACTGTTTTTT	CATRLRGVGGRNEKLFF
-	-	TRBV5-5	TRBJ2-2	TGTGCCAGCAGCTTGACCACCGGGGAGCTGTTTTTT	CASSLTTGELFF
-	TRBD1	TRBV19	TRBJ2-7	TGTGCCAGTAGTAGGTCCGGGACAGGGAGCTCCTACGAGCAGTACTTC	CASSRSGTGSSYEQYF
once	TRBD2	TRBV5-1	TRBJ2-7	TGCGCCAGCAGCCTGGGACTAGCGGGAGAGTTCATCTACGAGCAGTACTTC	CASSLGLAGEFIYEQYF
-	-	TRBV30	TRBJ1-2	TGTGCCTGGAAACTCCCCGGGACGTCAAGGTCGGGCTACACCTTC	CAWKLPGTSRSGYTF
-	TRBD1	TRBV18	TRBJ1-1	TGTGCCAGCTCACCTTTCGGGACAGAGAACACTGAAGCTTTCTTT	CASSPFGTENTEAFF
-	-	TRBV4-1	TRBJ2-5	TGCGCCAGCAGCCGCGCTGCCCGAGAGACCCAGTACTTC	CASSRAARETQYF
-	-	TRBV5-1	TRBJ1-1	TGCGCCAGCAGCTTCGTCGAAGGGCGGATAACTGAAGCTTTCTTT	CASSFVEGRITEAFF
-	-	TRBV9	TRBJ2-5	TGTGCCAGCAGCGTAGGGCTAGCCACTTGGGAGACCCAGTACTTC	CASSVGLATWETQYF
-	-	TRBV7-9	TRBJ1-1	TGTGCCAGCAGCTTACACACTGAAGCTTTCTTT	CASSLHTEAFF
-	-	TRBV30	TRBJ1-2	TGTGTCGGCCCGGGCGGCACCAACTATGGCTACACCTTC	CVGPGGTNYGYTF
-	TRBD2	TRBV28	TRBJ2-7	TGTGCCAGCCAGACTAGCGGGAGGGCCTACGAGCAGTACTTC	CASQTSGRAYEQYF
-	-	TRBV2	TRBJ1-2	TGTGCCAGCAGTCGTGGACAGTTGGACTATGGCTACACCTTC	CASSRGQLDYGYTF
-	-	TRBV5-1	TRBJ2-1	TGCGCCAGCAGCTTACAAAAGGGTGCAAACACGAATGAGCAGTTCTTC	CASSLQKGANTNEQFF
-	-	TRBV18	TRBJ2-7	TGTGCCAGCTCACTCAGAAAGGGCTACGAGCAGTACTTC	CASSLRKGYEQYF
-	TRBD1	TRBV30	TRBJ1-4	TGTGCCTTAACCGGGACAGTTGCAACTAATGAAAAACTGTTTTTT	CALTGTVATNEKLFF
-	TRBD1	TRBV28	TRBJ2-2	TGTGCCAGCAGTTTACGAGGGGGCGGGCACGGGGAGCTGTTTTTT	CASSLRGGGHGELFF
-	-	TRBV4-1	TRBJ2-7	TGCGCCAGCAGCCAAGGGGGGGAAATTCGGGTTTACGAGCAGTACTTC	CASSQGGEIRVYEQYF
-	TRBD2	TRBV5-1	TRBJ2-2	TGCGCCAGCAGCTTGTTCCCGGGGATTAGCGGGAGGGCGAACACCGGGGAGCTGTTTTTT	CASSLFPGISGRANTGELFF
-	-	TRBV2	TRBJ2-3	TGTGCCAGCAGTCCCTCGCGGTTCTCGGGGGATACGCAGTATTTT	CASSPSRFSGDTQYF
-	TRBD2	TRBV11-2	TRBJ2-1	TGTGCCAGCACCATACTAGCGGGAGGAATAGAGCAGTTCTTC	CASTILAGGIEQFF
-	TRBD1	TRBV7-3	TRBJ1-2	TGTGCCAGCAGCTTAGACAGGGCGTTGAATGGCTACACCTTC	CASSLDRALNGYTF
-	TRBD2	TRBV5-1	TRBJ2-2	TGCGCCAGCAAACAACTAGCGGCTTCGAACACCGGGGAGCTGTTTTTT	CASKQLAASNTGELFF
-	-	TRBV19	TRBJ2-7	TGTGCCAGTAGTATCGGGGGACAGCCGTTCTACGAGCAGTACTTC	CASSIGGQPFYEQYF
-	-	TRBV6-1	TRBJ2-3	TGTGCCAGCAGTGAATCATTTCCAGGGGGGACAGATACGCAGTATTTT	CASSESFPGGTDTQYF
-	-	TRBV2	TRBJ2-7	TGTGCCAGCAGGGCGACAGGTGTCCTTTACTTC	CASRATGVLYF
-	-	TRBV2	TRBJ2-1	TGTGCCAGCAGTTTGGACACAGACTACAATGAGCAGTTCTTC	CASSLDTDYNEQFF
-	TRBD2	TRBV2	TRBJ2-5	TGTGCCAGCAGTCTAGGACTAGCGGGGCCTCAAGAGACCCAGTACTTC	CASSLGLAGPQETQYF
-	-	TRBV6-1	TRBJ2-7	TGTGCCAGCATGAAAGGGCAGGGACACGAGCAGTACTTC	CASMKGQGHEQYF
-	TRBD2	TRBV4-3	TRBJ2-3	TGCGCCAGCAGCCACAAACCCCAGCGGGAGCCGTTCACAGATACGCAGTATTTT	CASSHKPQREPFTDTQYF
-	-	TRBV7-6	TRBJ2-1	TGTGCCAGCAGCTCCATAGAGGGACATAATGAGTTCTTC	CASSSIEGHNEFF
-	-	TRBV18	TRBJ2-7	TGTGCCAGCTCACCGGCGGTAACCTACGAGCAGTACTTC	CASSPAVTYEQYF
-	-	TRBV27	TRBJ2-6	TGTGCCAGCACTGGACAGTACTCTGGGGCCAACGTCCTGACTTTC	CASTGQYSGANVLTF
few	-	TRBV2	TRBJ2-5	TGTGCCAGCAGTGAAATTGAGACCCAGTACTTC	CASSEIETQYF
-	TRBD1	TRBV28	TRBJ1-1	TGTGCCAGCAGGATACAGGGGCCCCTGAACACTGAAGCTTTCTTT	CASRIQGPLNTEAFF
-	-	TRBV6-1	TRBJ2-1	TGTGCCAGCAGACGTACTGGGAACAATGAGCAGTTCTTC	CASRRTGNNEQFF
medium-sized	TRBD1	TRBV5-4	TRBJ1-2	TGTGCCAGCAGCTTCTGGGACAGGGCCGGCTACACCTTC	CASSFWDRAGYTF
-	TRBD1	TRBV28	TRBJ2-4	TGTGCCAGCAGTTCGGGACAGGGGAAAAACATTCAGTACTTC	CASSSGQGKNIQYF
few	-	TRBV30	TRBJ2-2	TGTGCCTGGAGAGACGCCGGGGAGCTGTTTTTT	CAWRDAGELFF
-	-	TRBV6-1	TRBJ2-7	TGTGCCAGCAGTGGCCGGACACTTTCCTACGAGCAGTACTTC	CASSGRTLSYEQYF